The 5 T cell receptor beta chains listed next were all sequenced from one sample in a study of tumour-infiltrating T cells in Burkitt lymphoma. The method was immunoSEQ multiplex PCR; TCRdb's version includes in-frame clones alone and lacks a portion of them. The sample shows more than 1,500 clones, 17% of them seen only once. Sequencing was performed on tumor tissue. The receptors were sampled from a human donor with diffuse large B-cell lymphoma.

In its sample, this clone was seen a few times. The rearrangement joins TRBV7-9 to TRBJ2-1, with a possible D match to TRBD2 (5 bases). V was clipped by 3 bases and J by 8 bases, with 17 bases between them. Germline assignment: CDR1 SEHNR and CDR2 FQNEAQ (reference sequence). The length of the CDR3 is 15 residues. The CDR3 DNA is TGTGCCAGCAGCTTTGATGAAGACTACAGACATGAGCAGTTCTTC. The encoded protein is CASSFDEDYRHEQFF.

The chain recombines TRBV14 with TRBJ1-1; the D gene is possibly TRBD1 (5 bases). Germline lookup yields CDR1 SGHDN and CDR2 FVKESK. V lost 4 bases, J lost 4 bases, and 13 bases lay in between. CDR3 length equals 14 residues. DNA for the CDR3: TGTGCCAGCAGCCCCCGCCTGGGGGGCACTGAAGCTTTCTTT. Its protein is CASSPRLGGTEAFF.

This clone turned up a few times. The chain has TRBV19 and TRBJ1-2; 7 bases are shared with TRBD1. CDR3 length: 13 residues. Germline CDR1 and CDR2: LNHDA and SQIVND (reference sequence). Trimming at V came to 5 bases and at J to 8 bases, leaving 8 bases not matched to a gene. CDR3 region: CASSATGLDGYTF. DNA of the CDR3: TGTGCCAGTAGTGCGACAGGGTTGGACGGCTACACCTTC.

The chain carries TRBV9 and TRBJ2-2; D ambiguous. Trimming cost V 2 bases and J 4 bases, with 0 bases left between them. This CDR3 contains 11 residues. CDR1 and CDR2 (germline): SGDLS, YYNGEE. The CDR3 DNA reads as TGTGCCAGCAGCGTCACCGGGGAGCTGTTTTTT. The encoded protein is CASSVTGELFF.

The chain joins TRBV7-2 to TRBJ2-7, with D unclear. V dropped 2 bases and J dropped 4 bases, with 9 bases sitting between them. Per the germline V gene, CDR1 is SGHTA and CDR2 is FQGNSA. The CDR3 runs to 13 residues. CDR3: CASSLLSGYEQYF. The CDR3 region has the DNA TGTGCCAGCAGCTTATTATCTGGGTACGAGCAGTACTTC.